Below are 29 T cell receptor beta chains sequenced from a single sample in a study of T cells in localized non-small cell lung cancer. Produced via immunoSEQ multiplex PCR; TCRdb's table is partial and in-frame only. The repertoire consists of about 47,000 clones, with around 83% occurring once and the leading ten covering about 2.5%. The sample consisted of PBMCs, taken before any cancer treatment. These TCRs come from a man aged 35-69 years with stage II lung adenocarcinoma.

The rearrangement links TRBV5-1 to TRBJ1-1, with 9 bases that match TRBD1. The ends lost 0 bases at V and 5 bases at J; junction bases unmatched: 2. The CDR3 spans 14 residues. From germline, CDR1 is SGHRS and CDR2 YFSETQ. This CDR3 reads CASSLDRGRTEAFF. The CDR3 bases are TGCGCCAGCAGCTTGGACAGGGGGCGGACTGAAGCTTTCTTT.

The V call is TRBV18, the J call TRBJ1-2; no clear D. Per germline, CDR1 KGHSH and CDR2 LQKENI. Trimming took off 2 bases at V and 7 bases at J, with 17 bases between the two ends. This CDR3 is 15 amino acids long. The CDR3 loop reads CASSPLEKAMAGYTF. CDR3 bases: TGTGCCAGCTCACCATTAGAAAAGGCAATGGCTGGCTACACCTTC. Full variable domain (outside the CDR3, taken from reference TRBV18 and TRBJ1-2): NAGVMQNPRHLVRRRGQEARLRCSPMKGHSHVYWYRQLPEEGLKFMVYLQKENIIDESGMPKERFSAEFPKEGPSILRIQQVVRGDSAAYFCASSPLEKAMAGYTFGSGTRLTVV.

This chain connects TRBV6-5 to TRBJ2-2, with TRBD1 matching 8 bases. The CDR3 is 14 residues long. Germline V lookup: CDR1 MNHEY, CDR2 SVGAGI. V was pared by 7 bases and J by 6 bases, with 7 bases of the junction left unmatched. This CDR3 reads CASNLGQEAGELFF. The CDR3 DNA reads as TGTGCCAGCAACCTGGGACAGGAGGCCGGGGAGCTGTTTTTT.

This rearrangement joins TRBV6-1 to TRBJ2-7, with 10 bases identical to TRBD1. V shed 4 bases, J shed 4 bases, and the junction held 1 base outside the gene matches. Germline values: CDR1 MNHNS, CDR2 SASEGT. The CDR3 is 13 amino acids. CDR3 in amino acids: CASSVDRGYEQYV. For the CDR3, the DNA is TGTGCCAGCAGTGTGGACAGGGGGTACGAGCAGTACGTC.

The V gene is TRBV19, the J gene TRBJ1-2; unclear D gene. The V and J ends lost 5 bases and 0 bases respectively, with 22 bases between them. Germline loops: CDR1 LNHDA, CDR2 SQIVND (reference sequence). CDR3 size: 18 residues. CDR3 sequence: CASSQFPGGGVTNYGYTF. The CDR3 region has the DNA TGTGCCAGTAGTCAATTCCCCGGCGGTGGGGTAACTAACTATGGCTACACCTTC.

The chain recombines TRBV30 with TRBJ1-4; no clear D. CDR1 GTSNPN and CDR2 SVGIG come from the germline V gene (reference sequence). This CDR3 has 15 residues. V lost 0 bases, J lost 6 bases, and 14 bases lay in between. CDR3 residues: CAWSVVGREDEKLFF. DNA for the CDR3: TGTGCCTGGAGTGTAGTGGGGAGAGAAGATGAAAAACTGTTTTTT.

The CDR3 DNA sequence: TGTGCCTCTACCGTGGGGGCCAGGAACACCGGGGAGCTGTTTTTT. It specifies CASTVGARNTGELFF. This rearrangement joins TRBV30 to TRBJ2-2, with D possibly matching TRBD1 (6 bases). The germline V gene has CDR1 GTSNPN and CDR2 SVGIG (reference sequence). The CDR3 contains 15 residues. V shed 7 bases and J shed 1 base, with 16 bases lying between them.

Only one count was recorded for this clone. The chain joins TRBV19 to TRBJ2-1; 8 nucleotides match TRBD2. V shed 6 bases, J shed 1 base, and the junction held 5 bases outside the gene matches. This CDR3 is built from 15 residues. Germline loops: CDR1 LNHDA, CDR2 SQIVND (reference sequence). In DNA form, the CDR3 reads TGTGCCAGTAGCCCCCGGGGGGGATCCTACAATGAGCAGTTCTTC. It encodes CASSPRGGSYNEQFF.

The rearrangement links TRBV28 to TRBJ1-2; 12 nucleotides line up with TRBD1. The CDR3 covers 16 residues. Germline loops: CDR1 MDHEN, CDR2 SYDVKM. The trim removed 10 bases at V and 2 bases at J, leaving 11 bases unmatched. The CDR3 DNA sequence: TGTGCCACCCCAGGGACAGGGGGCTCGAGGAACTATGGCTACACCTTC. Amino acids: CATPGTGGSRNYGYTF.

The J gene is TRBJ2-7, the V gene TRBV9; 8 bases align to TRBD2. Germline trimming cut 0 bases from V and 2 bases from J; bases unmatched to any gene: 4. CDR1 is SGDLS and CDR2 is YYNGEE in the germline V gene. CDR3 size: 15 residues. CDR3 nucleotides: TGTGCCAGCAGCGTAGCAGCGGGGGCCACCTACGAGCAGTACTTC. It specifies CASSVAAGATYEQYF.

The chain employs TRBV30 and TRBJ1-2; the D gene is possibly TRBD1 (5 bases). CDR3 length: 13 residues. Germline lookup yields CDR1 GTSNPN and CDR2 SVGIG (reference sequence). The CDR3 loop reads CASTPRGTYGYTF. The CDR3 DNA reads TGTGCTTCCACCCCCCGAGGGACCTATGGCTACACCTTC.

The chain has TRBV10-3 and TRBJ1-6, with 7 positions matching TRBD1. The ends lost 3 bases at V and 10 bases at J; junction bases unmatched: 3. This CDR3 region has 13 residues. Germline V lookup: CDR1 ENHRY, CDR2 SYGVKD. Here the CDR3 reads CAISDHRGSPLHF. The CDR3 DNA sequence: TGTGCCATCAGTGACCACAGGGGCTCACCCCTCCACTTT.

The J gene is TRBJ2-1, the V gene TRBV9; TRBD1 agrees at 9 bases. Germline lookup yields CDR1 SGDLS and CDR2 YYNGEE. The CDR3 runs 12 residues. Germline trimming cut 4 bases from V and 12 bases from J; bases unmatched to any gene: 5. The CDR3 DNA reads as TGTGCCAGCAGCCCTGGGGGACAGGGGCAGTTCTTC. As protein: CASSPGGQGQFF. Together with reference TRBV9 and TRBJ2-1, the CDR3 gives the full variable domain: DSGVTQTPKHLITATGQRVTLRCSPRSGDLSVYWYQQSLDQGLQFLIQYYNGEERAKGNILERFSAQQFPDLHSELNLSSLELGDSALYFCASSPGGQGQFFGPGTRLTVL.

This chain joins TRBV6-1 and TRBJ2-7, with unresolved D. CDR1 MNHNS and CDR2 SASEGT come from the germline V gene. The CDR3 covers 11 residues. Between the trimmed V and J ends, which lost 6 bases and 2 bases, there was a span of 5 bases. CDR3 protein: CASSHPYEQYF. The CDR3 DNA reads as TGTGCCAGCAGCCATCCCTACGAGCAGTACTTC.

The chain is built from TRBV10-3 and TRBJ2-2, with 13 bases identical to TRBD2. Germline CDR1 reads ENHRY; CDR2 reads SYGVKD. CDR3 size: 18 residues. V shed 2 bases, J shed 6 bases, and the junction held 9 bases outside the gene matches. Here the CDR3 reads CAISESGTSGVLAGELFF. Here the CDR3 DNA reads TGTGCCATCAGTGAGAGTGGGACTAGCGGGGTATTGGCCGGGGAGCTGTTTTTT.

This clone was observed a few times. The chain joins TRBV28 to TRBJ2-7, with 10 bases fitting TRBD2. V gave up 6 bases and J gave up 2 bases; unmatched junction bases: 10. The CDR3 is 16 residues long. Germline V gene lookup returns CDR1 MDHEN and CDR2 SYDVKM. The CDR3 sequence: CASSPTPLAGTYEQYV. CDR3 nucleotide sequence: TGTGCCAGCAGCCCCACCCCACTAGCGGGGACCTACGAGCAGTACGTC.

This rearrangement joins TRBV10-3 to TRBJ1-2, with a weak D call TRBD1 (5 bases). Germline CDR1 and CDR2: ENHRY and SYGVKD. Trimming cost V 6 bases and J 2 bases, with 10 bases left between them. CDR3 size: 13 residues. The DNA for the CDR3 is TGTGCCATCAGAGCGGGACCCAACTATGGCTACACCTTC. This sequence encodes CAIRAGPNYGYTF.

The chain is built from TRBV19 and TRBJ2-2; maybe TRBD2 (6 bases). Germline CDR1 LNHDA, CDR2 SQIVND (reference sequence). The CDR3 spans 15 residues. Trimming left V 4 bases short and J 7 bases short, with 16 bases between. The DNA for the CDR3 is TGTGCCAGTAGTACCCTACAGGAGGGGCTCGGGGAGCTGTTTTTT. As protein: CASSTLQEGLGELFF.

The gene calls are TRBV6-1 and TRBJ1-6, with D tentatively TRBD1 (5 bases). The CDR3 runs 14 residues. Per the germline V gene, CDR1 is MNHNS and CDR2 is SASEGT. The V and J ends lost 5 bases and 5 bases respectively, with 10 bases between them. CDR3 DNA sequence: TGTGCCAGCAGTTCGGGACTGCATAATTCACCCCTCCACTTT. Translation gives CASSSGLHNSPLHF.

The J gene is TRBJ1-1, the V gene TRBV4-1, with D maybe TRBD1 (5 bases). Trimming cost V 4 bases and J 6 bases, with 12 bases left between them. The germline CDR1 and CDR2 sequences are MGHRA and YSYEKL. The CDR3 is 13 amino acids. The CDR3 region has the DNA TGCGCCAGCAGCCTCTCGGGGGGAGCTGAAGCTTTCTTT. It translates to CASSLSGGAEAFF.

The rearrangement links TRBV19 to TRBJ1-2; the D gene is possibly TRBD1 (5 bases). This CDR3 contains 17 residues. Per germline, CDR1 LNHDA and CDR2 SQIVND (reference sequence). V was clipped by 7 bases and J by 7 bases, with 28 bases between them. The CDR3 sequence is CASTLGDPKSTISGYTF. CDR3 sequence (DNA): TGTGCCAGTACCTTGGGGGACCCTAAATCGACCATCTCTGGCTACACCTTC.

The genes are TRBV13 and TRBJ2-1; the match to TRBD1 covers 12 bases. Germline CDR1 and CDR2: PRHDT and FYEKMQ (reference sequence). The J segment lost 5 bases and the V segment lost 4 bases, leaving 12 bases of the junction unmatched. CDR3 length: 18 residues. CDR3 in DNA: TGTGCCAGCAGCTCCCGTCACCTGGGACAGGGGGCAAACAATGAGCAGTTCTTC. Its translation is CASSSRHLGQGANNEQFF.

This chain links TRBV6-5 with TRBJ1-6; 8 nucleotides align to TRBD1. The CDR3 runs 15 residues. The V segment lost 6 bases and the J segment 7 bases; nucleotides outside the gene matches: 8. The germline V gene has CDR1 MNHEY and CDR2 SVGAGI. The CDR3 region is CASRAFQGANSPLHF. The CDR3 region has the DNA TGTGCCAGCAGAGCGTTTCAGGGGGCGAATTCACCCCTCCACTTT.

V is TRBV11-2 and J is TRBJ1-5; D uncertain. Trimming took off 3 bases at V and 6 bases at J, with 9 bases between the two ends. This CDR3 is 13 amino acids long. In germline, CDR1 is SGHAT, CDR2 FQNNGV. CDR3 in DNA: TGTGCCAGCAGCTTTGGGTTCCTTCAGCCCCAGCATTTT. It encodes CASSFGFLQPQHF.

V usage is TRBV10-3 and J usage is TRBJ2-3; 10 nucleotides agree with TRBD1. Germline V gene sequence: CDR1 ENHRY, CDR2 SYGVKD. Trimming at V came to 9 bases and at J to 3 bases, leaving 3 bases not matched to a gene. The CDR3 loop spans 13 amino acids. The CDR3 DNA is TGTGCCATGCGGGACAGGGGAACAGATACGCAGTATTTT. It yields the protein CAMRDRGTDTQYF.

The gene calls are TRBV18 and TRBJ1-1, with TRBD1 matching 7 bases. Germline V gene lookup returns CDR1 KGHSH and CDR2 LQKENI. The V segment lost 1 base and the J segment 5 bases; nucleotides outside the gene matches: 1. This CDR3 comprises 13 residues. CDR3 coding DNA: TGTGCCAGCTCACCACAGACAGGGACTGAAGCTTTCTTT. Amino acids: CASSPQTGTEAFF.

This clone was counted a single time. CDR3 residues: CASKFGTKGYNEQFF. In DNA form, the CDR3 reads TGCGCCAGCAAATTCGGGACAAAGGGGTACAATGAGCAGTTCTTC. This chain uses TRBV4-1 with TRBJ2-1, with D perhaps TRBD1 (6 bases). The CDR3 length is 15 residues. V gave up 7 bases and J gave up 4 bases, with 17 bases separating them. CDR1 and CDR2 from the germline V gene are MGHRA and YSYEKL.

The V call is TRBV2, the J call TRBJ2-5; 14 nucleotides agree with TRBD2. Germline lookup yields CDR1 SNHLY and CDR2 FYNNEI. CDR3 length equals 17 residues. V lost 5 bases to trimming and J lost 4 bases; unmatched junction nucleotides: 9. The CDR3 reads CASSPRLAGGPGETQYF. As DNA, the CDR3 is TGTGCCAGCAGTCCTCGACTAGCGGGGGGGCCGGGAGAGACCCAGTACTTC.

The rearrangement joins TRBV5-5 to TRBJ2-7; D not certain. With 7 bases removed from V and 0 bases from J, the gap between germline ends came to 11 bases. This CDR3 has 13 residues. CDR1 is SGHKS and CDR2 is YYEKEE in the germline V gene (reference sequence). The CDR3 sequence: CASGFSASYEQYF. The CDR3 DNA sequence: TGTGCCAGCGGGTTTTCGGCCTCCTACGAGCAGTACTTC. The complete variable domain, with remaining parts taken from reference TRBV5-5 and TRBJ2-7, reads DAGVTQSPTHLIKTRGQQVTLRCSPISGHKSVSWYQQVLGQGPQFIFQYYEKEERGRGNFPDRFSARQFPNYSSELNVNALLLGDSALYLCASGFSASYEQYFGPGTRLTVT.